This TCR beta chain was profiled in a study of sequential checkpoint blockade in melanoma. Study-wide background: After nivolumab or ipilimumab alone, around 24 patients had week-13 rebiopsies.

V shed 1 base, J shed 7 bases, and the junction held 10 bases outside the gene matches. The germline V gene has CDR1 SGHNT and CDR2 YENEEA. The CDR3 sequence is 16 residues long. This clone was found many times. As for treatment: randomized to nivolumab then ipilimumab (arm A) or the reverse (arm B). The assay was immunoSEQ multiplex PCR, and TCRdb's table has in-frame clones only and misses some. The table records 5,000 or so clones, approximately 23% of them present only once. This chain uses TRBV11-3 with TRBJ2-3, with 8 bases matching TRBD2. This TCR was sampled from a human donor with melanoma. The sample was tumor tissue (inferred from file names), taken from a patient given nivolumab and ipilimumab in sequence. CDR3 amino acids: CASSLVTGGPANTQYF. CDR3 DNA: TGTGCCAGCAGCTTAGTTACGGGGGGGCCTGCAAATACGCAGTATTTT.